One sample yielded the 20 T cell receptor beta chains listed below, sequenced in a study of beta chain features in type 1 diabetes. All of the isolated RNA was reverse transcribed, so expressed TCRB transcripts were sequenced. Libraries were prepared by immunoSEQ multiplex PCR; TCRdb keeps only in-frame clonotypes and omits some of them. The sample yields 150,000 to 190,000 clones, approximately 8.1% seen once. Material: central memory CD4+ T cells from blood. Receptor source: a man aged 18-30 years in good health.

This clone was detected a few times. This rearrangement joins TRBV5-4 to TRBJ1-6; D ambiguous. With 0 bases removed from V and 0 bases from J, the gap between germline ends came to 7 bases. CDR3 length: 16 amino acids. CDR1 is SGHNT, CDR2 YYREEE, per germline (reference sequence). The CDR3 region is CASSLDYSSYNSPLHF. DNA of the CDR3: TGTGCCAGCAGCTTGGATTACAGCTCCTATAATTCACCCCTCCACTTT.

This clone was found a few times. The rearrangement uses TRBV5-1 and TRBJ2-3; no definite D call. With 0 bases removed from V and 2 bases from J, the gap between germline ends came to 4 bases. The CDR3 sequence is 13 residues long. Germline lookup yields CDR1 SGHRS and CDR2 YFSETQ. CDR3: CASSLGLTDTQYF. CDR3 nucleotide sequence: TGCGCCAGCAGCTTGGGACTCACAGATACGCAGTATTTT.

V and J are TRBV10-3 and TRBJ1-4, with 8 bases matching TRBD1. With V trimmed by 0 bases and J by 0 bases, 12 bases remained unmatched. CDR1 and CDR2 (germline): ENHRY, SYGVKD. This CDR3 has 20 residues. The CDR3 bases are TGTGCCATCAGTGAGTCTTCCTCTAGACAGGGGCTTGCAACTAATGAAAAACTGTTTTTT. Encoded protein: CAISESSSRQGLATNEKLFF.

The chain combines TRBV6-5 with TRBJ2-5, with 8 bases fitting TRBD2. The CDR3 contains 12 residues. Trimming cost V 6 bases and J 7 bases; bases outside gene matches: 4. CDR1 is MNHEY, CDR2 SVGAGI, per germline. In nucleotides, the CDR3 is TGTGCCAGCAGGGCACGGGAGGGGACCCAGTACTTC. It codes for CASRAREGTQYF.

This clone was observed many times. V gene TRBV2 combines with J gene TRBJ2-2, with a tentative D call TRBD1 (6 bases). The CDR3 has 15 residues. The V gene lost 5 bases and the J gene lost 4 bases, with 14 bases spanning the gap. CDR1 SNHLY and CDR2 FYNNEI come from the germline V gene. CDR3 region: CASSPGQLSTGELFF. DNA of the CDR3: TGTGCCAGCAGTCCAGGACAGTTGAGCACCGGGGAGCTGTTTTTT.

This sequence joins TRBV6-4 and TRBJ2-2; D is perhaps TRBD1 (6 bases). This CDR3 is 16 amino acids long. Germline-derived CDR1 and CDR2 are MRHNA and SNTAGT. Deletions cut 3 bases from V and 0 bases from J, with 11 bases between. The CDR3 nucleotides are TGTGCCAGCAGTGAGCAGGGGCACTCGAACACCGGGGAGCTGTTTTTT. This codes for CASSEQGHSNTGELFF.

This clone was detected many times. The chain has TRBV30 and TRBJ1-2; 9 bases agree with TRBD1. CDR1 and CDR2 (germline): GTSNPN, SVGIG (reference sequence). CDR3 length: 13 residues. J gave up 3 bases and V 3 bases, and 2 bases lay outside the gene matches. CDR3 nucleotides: TGTGCCTGGAGACAGGGGGCCGACTATGGCTACACCTTC. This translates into CAWRQGADYGYTF.

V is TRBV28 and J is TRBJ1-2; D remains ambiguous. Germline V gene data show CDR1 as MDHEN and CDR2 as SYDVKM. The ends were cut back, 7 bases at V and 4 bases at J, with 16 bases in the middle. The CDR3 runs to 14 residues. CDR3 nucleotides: TGTGCCAGCAAGAAGACTGAGGCTCTCTATGGCTACACCTTC. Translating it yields CASKKTEALYGYTF.

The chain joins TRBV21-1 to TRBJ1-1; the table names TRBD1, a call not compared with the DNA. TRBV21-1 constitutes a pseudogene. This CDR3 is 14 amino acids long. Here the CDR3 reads CASSGPQLNTEAFF. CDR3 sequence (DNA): TGTGCCAGCAGCGGTCCACAGTTGAACACTGAAGCTTTCTTT.

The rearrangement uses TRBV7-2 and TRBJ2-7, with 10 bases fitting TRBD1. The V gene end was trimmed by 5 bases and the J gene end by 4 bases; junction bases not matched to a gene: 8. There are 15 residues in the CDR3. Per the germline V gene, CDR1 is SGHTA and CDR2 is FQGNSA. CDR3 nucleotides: TGTGCCAGCAGCCCCGCCGGGACAGGGGAATACGAGCAGTACTTC. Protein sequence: CASSPAGTGEYEQYF.

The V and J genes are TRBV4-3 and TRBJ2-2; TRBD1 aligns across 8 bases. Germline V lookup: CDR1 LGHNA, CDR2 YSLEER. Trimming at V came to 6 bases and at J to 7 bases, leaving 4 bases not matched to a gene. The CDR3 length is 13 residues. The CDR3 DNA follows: TGCGCCAGCAGACGACAGGGGTTCGGGGAGCTGTTTTTT. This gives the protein CASRRQGFGELFF.

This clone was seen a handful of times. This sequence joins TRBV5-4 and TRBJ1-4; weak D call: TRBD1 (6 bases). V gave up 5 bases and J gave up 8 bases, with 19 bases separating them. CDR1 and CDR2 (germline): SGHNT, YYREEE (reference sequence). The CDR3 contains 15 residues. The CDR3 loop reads CASSRDTSSGEKLFF. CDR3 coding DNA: TGTGCCAGCAGTCGGGACACGTCTTCGGGCGAAAAACTGTTTTTT.

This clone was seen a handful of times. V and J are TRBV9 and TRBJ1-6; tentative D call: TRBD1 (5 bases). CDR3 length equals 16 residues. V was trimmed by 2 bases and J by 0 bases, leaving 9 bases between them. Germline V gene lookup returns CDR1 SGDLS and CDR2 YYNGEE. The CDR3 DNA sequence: TGTGCCAGCAGCGTCGACGGGGGCTCCTATAATTCACCCCTCCACTTT. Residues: CASSVDGGSYNSPLHF.

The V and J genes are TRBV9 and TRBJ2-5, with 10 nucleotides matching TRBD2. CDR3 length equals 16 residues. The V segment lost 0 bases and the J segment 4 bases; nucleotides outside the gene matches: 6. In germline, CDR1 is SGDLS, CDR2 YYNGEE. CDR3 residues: CASSVGVAGGRETQYF. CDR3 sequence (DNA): TGTGCCAGCAGCGTAGGCGTAGCGGGAGGCCGAGAGACCCAGTACTTC.

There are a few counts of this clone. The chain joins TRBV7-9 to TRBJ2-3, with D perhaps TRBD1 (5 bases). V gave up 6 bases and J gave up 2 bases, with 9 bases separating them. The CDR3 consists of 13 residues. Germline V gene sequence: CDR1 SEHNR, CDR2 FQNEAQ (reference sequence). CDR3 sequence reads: CASSQGPTDTQYF. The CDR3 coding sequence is TGTGCCAGCAGTCAGGGCCCCACAGATACGCAGTATTTT.

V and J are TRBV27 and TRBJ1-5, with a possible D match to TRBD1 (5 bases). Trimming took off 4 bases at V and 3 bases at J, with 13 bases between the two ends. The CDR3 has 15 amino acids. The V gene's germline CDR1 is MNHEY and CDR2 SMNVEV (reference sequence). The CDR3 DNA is TGTGCCAGCAGTTGGGGGGGGGAGGCCAATCAGCCCCAGCATTTT. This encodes CASSWGGEANQPQHF.

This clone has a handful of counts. The CDR3, as DNA: TGTGCCAGCAGCTTAGGACTCGCAAATCAGCCCCAGCATTTT. Translating gives CASSLGLANQPQHF. The J gene is TRBJ1-5, the V gene TRBV7-2; D is uncertain. Deletions cut 1 base from V and 4 bases from J, with 8 bases between. Germline V gene sequence: CDR1 SGHTA, CDR2 FQGNSA. This CDR3 contains 14 residues.

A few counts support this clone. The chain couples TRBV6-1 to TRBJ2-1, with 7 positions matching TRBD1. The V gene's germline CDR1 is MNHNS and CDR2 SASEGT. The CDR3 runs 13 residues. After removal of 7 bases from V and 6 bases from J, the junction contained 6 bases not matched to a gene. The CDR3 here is CASMTTGPNEQFF. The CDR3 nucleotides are TGTGCCAGCATGACGACAGGGCCCAATGAGCAGTTCTTC.

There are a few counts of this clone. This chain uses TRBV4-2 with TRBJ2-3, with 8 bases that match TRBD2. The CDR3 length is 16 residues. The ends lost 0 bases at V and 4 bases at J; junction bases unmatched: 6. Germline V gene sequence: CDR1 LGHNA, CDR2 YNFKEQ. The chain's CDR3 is CASSQDGTRRADTQYF. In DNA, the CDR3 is TGTGCCAGCAGCCAAGATGGGACTAGAAGGGCAGATACGCAGTATTTT.

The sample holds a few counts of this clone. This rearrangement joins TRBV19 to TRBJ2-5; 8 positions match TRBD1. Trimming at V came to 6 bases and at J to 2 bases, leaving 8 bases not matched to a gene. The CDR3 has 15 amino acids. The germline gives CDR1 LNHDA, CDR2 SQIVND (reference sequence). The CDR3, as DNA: TGTGCCAGTAGCCTGTCGGGGACAGGACAAGAGACCCAGTACTTC. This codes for CASSLSGTGQETQYF.